The sequence of this T cell receptor beta chain was determined in a study of blood T cell repertoires in COVID-19. As for the study in general: Sources were T cells, B-cell-depleted T cells, or PBMCs; the material itself was cDNA or gDNA.

Authors' analysis steps: Estimated nucleated cell counts came from reference gene primer amplification. TCRdb's copy holds only in-frame clones and misses some; the assay was immunoSEQ multiplex PCR. V and J calls and clone size are copied from that table; D and trimming were computed from the DNA. The table lists more than 150,000 clones, about 80% of them singletons. Trimming took off 0 bases at V and 3 bases at J, with 2 bases between the two ends. The CDR3 is 13 amino acids. CDR1 SGHAT and CDR2 FQNNGV come from the germline V gene. What was sequenced was peripheral blood. This rearrangement joins TRBV11-2 to TRBJ2-2; D remains unclear. The TCR was taken from a woman in her 70s with acute or convalescent COVID-19. The CDR3 sequence is CASSLDYTGELFF. The CDR3 coding sequence is TGTGCCAGCAGCTTAGACTACACCGGGGAGCTGTTTTTT.